This T cell receptor beta chain originates from a study of TIL therapy for anti-PD-1-resistant metastatic lung cancer. Across the study: Patients then received nivolumab; progressors got lymphodepletion, TIL and IL-2.

As for time point: pre-treatment sample, taken before nivolumab and TIL therapy. The CDR3 is 17 residues long. CDR1 is WNHNN, CDR2 SYGVQD, per germline (reference sequence). Trimming took 4 bases from V and 3 from J; bases not matched to a gene: 5. The immunoSEQ assay was v3. Libraries were sequenced to 1.5 million to 2.5 million read pairs (survey) or roughly 4.5-6.5 million (deep). The protocol was immunoSEQ multiplex PCR, while the TCRdb copy is restricted to in-frame clones and leaves out a portion. The table records tens of thousands of clones, 78% of them present only once. The rearrangement joins TRBV10-1 to TRBJ2-1; 14 nucleotides align to TRBD2. The specimen comprised blood, sampled at baseline. The TCR originated in a person aged 25-79 years with non-small cell lung cancer. For the CDR3, the DNA is TGCGCCAGCAGTGGGGGACTAGCGGGAGAGCACTACAATGAGCAGTTCTTC. It specifies CASSGGLAGEHYNEQFF.